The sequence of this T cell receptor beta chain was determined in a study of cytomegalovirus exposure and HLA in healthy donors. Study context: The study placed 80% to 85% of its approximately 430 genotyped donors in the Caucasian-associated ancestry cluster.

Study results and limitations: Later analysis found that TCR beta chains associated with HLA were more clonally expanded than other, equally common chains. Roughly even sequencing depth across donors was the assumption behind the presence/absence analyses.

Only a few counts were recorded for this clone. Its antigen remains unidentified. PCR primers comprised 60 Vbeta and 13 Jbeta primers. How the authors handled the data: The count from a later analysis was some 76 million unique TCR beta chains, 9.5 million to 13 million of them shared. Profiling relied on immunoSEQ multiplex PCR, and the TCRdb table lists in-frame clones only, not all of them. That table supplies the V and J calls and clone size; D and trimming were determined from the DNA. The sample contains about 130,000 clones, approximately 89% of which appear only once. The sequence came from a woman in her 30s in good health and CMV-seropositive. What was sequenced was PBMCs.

The CDR3 DNA reads TGTGCCAGCAGTTTGGGACAGTCCTACGAGCAGTACTTC. Translation: CASSLGQSYEQYF. The rearrangement links TRBV28 to TRBJ2-7; 7 bases match TRBD1. V was pared by 3 bases and J by 1 base, with 0 bases of the junction left unmatched. CDR1 and CDR2 from the germline V gene are MDHEN and SYDVKM. The CDR3 is made up of 13 amino acids.